The present entry profiles one T cell receptor (beta chain) with its context. Its antigen is currently unknown. This CDR3 region has 15 residues. Trimming removed 5 bases from V and 3 bases from J; junction bases left unmatched: 7. Per germline, CDR1 SGHAT and CDR2 FQNNGV. The donors were members of the roughly 120-subject validation cohort (separate from the roughly 680-subject first cohort). The data belong to a study of cytomegalovirus exposure and HLA in healthy donors. Study in general: A later analysis reported the same platform for the 110 or so validation repertoires and the roughly 630 first-cohort repertoires. Study-level findings and limits: Cytomegalovirus association was listed for 164 TCR beta chains. Among the CMV-associated chains, three were confirmed in vitro as specific for CMV antigens.

Assay used: immunoSEQ multiplex PCR; TCRdb lists only in-frame clones, some missing. The table includes around 93,000 clones, 75% to 90% detected once. This sequence joins TRBV11-2 and TRBJ1-3; TRBD1 agrees at 7 bases. The TCR sequence derives from a man between 18 and 35 years old in good health and CMV-seropositive. The sequencing input was PBMCs. The CDR3: CASSMERTGGNTIYF. CDR3 DNA sequence: TGTGCCAGCAGCATGGAACGGACAGGTGGAAACACCATATATTTT.